A selection of T cell receptor beta chains follows, all from one sample in a study of PD-1 blockade in classical Hodgkin lymphoma. Method: immunoSEQ multiplex PCR; TCRdb's copy keeps in-frame clones and lacks some. This sample has 35,000 or so clones, with around 63% found just once. The sequencing here drew on peripheral blood mononuclear cells (PBMCs), taken before the second cycle of nivolumab. These receptors were obtained from a human donor with classical Hodgkin lymphoma. Both conserved end residues are trimmed from each CDR3. The D gene is left open where the match is weak. The listing skips clone size in some rows; elsewhere it reads once, few, many or a size class.

V gene: TRBV2
clone size: medium-sized
D gene: -
CDR3 protein: ATTGLPGNTIY

V gene: TRBV4-3
clone size: few
D gene: -
CDR3 protein: ASSQDRSLHNEQF

V gene: TRBV4-2
clone size: -
D gene: -
CDR3 protein: ASSQVGSHAEAF

V gene: TRBV28
clone size: -
D gene: TRBD1
CDR3 protein: ASSSYTGGLREKLF

V gene: TRBV6-1
clone size: few
D gene: -
CDR3 protein: ASSDYISNYGYT

V gene: TRBV7-3
clone size: -
D gene: TRBD2
CDR3 protein: ASSKNPGGNEQF

V gene: TRBV9
clone size: -
D gene: TRBD1
CDR3 protein: ASSAGTGSNQPQH

V gene: TRBV7-7
clone size: few
D gene: TRBD1
CDR3 protein: ASSPTGISREEQF

V gene: TRBV2
clone size: -
D gene: TRBD1
CDR3 protein: ASTRQGQISGNTIY

V gene: TRBV4-1
clone size: -
D gene: TRBD2
CDR3 protein: ASSPPLGGTEY

V gene: TRBV5-1
clone size: once
D gene: TRBD2
CDR3 protein: ASSLSGRTQKTQY

V gene: TRBV9
clone size: few
D gene: -
CDR3 protein: ASSPRGAPGHPYEQY

V gene: TRBV6-5
clone size: -
D gene: -
CDR3 protein: ASSPYLASDTQY